The T cell receptor (beta chain) under discussion was sequenced for a study of T cell changes during pregnancy in multiple sclerosis. Data came from immunoSEQ multiplex PCR; TCRdb stores just in-frame clones and leaves some out. The table has some 70,000 clones, 85% to 95% seen once. CDR1 and CDR2 (germline): SGHAT, FQNNGV. V was cut by 3 bases and J by 4 bases, with 10 bases left in between. CDR3 length: 14 residues. The receptor was derived from a female donor in good health, enrolled as a control in a pregnancy study. The material was CD8+ T cells from peripheral blood mononuclear cells, obtained in the third trimester of pregnancy. The chain employs TRBV11-2 and TRBJ1-5, with a tentative D call TRBD1 (6 bases). The CDR3 bases are TGTGCCAGCAGCTTTGGGACACAAAATCAGCCCCAGCATTTT. It translates to CASSFGTQNQPQHF.